The source of this TCR beta chain is a study of cytomegalovirus exposure and HLA in healthy donors. This CDR3 is 14 amino acids long. Per the germline V gene, CDR1 is SGHNT and CDR2 is YYREEE (reference sequence). Trimming took 4 bases from V and 4 from J, leaving 12 bases between them. PCR employed 60 Vbeta and 13 Jbeta primers. The table came from immunoSEQ multiplex PCR; TCRdb's copy has only in-frame clones and leaves some out. The sample has about 60,000 clones. The clonotype was recovered from a boy aged 5-17 years in good health and CMV-seronegative. The specimen sequenced was PBMCs. The gene calls are TRBV5-4 and TRBJ1-3, with D perhaps TRBD1 (5 bases). CDR3 sequence (DNA): TGTGCCAGCAGCCCCGGGGGGACCGGAAACACCATATATTTT. Translated, it gives CASSPGGTGNTIYF.